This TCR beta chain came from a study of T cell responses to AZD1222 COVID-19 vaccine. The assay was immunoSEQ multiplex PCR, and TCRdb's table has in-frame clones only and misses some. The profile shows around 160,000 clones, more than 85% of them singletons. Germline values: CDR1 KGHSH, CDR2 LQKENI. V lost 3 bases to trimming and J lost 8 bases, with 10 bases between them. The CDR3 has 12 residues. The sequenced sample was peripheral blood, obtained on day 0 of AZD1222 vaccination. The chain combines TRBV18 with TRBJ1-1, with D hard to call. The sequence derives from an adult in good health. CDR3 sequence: CASSPLRGEAFF. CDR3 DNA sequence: TGTGCCAGCTCACCGTTGCGGGGAGAAGCTTTCTTT.